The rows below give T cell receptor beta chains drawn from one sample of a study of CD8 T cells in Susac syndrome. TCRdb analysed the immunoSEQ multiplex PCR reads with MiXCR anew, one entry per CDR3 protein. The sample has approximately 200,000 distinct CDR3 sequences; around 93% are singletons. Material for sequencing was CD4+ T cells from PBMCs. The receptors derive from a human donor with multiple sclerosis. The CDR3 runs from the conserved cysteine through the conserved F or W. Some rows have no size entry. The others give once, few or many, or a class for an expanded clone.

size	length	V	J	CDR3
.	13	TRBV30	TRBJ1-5	CALGRAANQPQHF
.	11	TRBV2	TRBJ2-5	CASRRTETQYF
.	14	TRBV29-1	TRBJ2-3	CSVVRAAPSDTQYF
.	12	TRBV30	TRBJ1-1	CAWSVVQVEAFF
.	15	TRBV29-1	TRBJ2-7	CSAGTPDGPGFEQYF
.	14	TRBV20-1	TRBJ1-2	CSARVRGAVDGYTF
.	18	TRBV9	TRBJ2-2	CASSPWAGSGTNTGELFF
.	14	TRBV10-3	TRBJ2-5	CAISNRVSEETQYF
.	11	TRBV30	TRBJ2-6	CAWSGANVLTF
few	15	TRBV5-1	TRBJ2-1	CASSLASGGYNEQFF
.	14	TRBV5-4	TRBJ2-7	CASSRTDGTYEQYF
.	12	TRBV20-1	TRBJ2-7	CSGQGKSSEQYF
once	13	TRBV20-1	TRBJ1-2	CSATPGTSHGYTF
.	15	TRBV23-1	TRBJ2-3	CASSLDRESTDTQYF
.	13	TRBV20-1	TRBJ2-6	CSAPDSGANVLTF
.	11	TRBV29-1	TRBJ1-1	CSVGVANKSFF
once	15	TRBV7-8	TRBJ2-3	CASRETGSFTDTQYF
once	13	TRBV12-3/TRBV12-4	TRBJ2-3	CASSSGGKDTQYF
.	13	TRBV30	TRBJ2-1	CACGGTPRREQFF
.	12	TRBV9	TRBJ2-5	CASSPGWETQYF
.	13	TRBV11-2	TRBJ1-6	CASQQGMNSPLHF
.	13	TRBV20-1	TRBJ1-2	CSARKDTDYGYTF
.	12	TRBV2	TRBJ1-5	CASKAEGQPQHF
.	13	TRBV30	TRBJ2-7	CAWMGRGYGEQYF
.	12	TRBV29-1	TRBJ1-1	CSTLDRGTEAFF
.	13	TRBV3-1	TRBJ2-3	CASRLFGTDTQYF
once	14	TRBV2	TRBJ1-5	CASSKRGSNQPQHF
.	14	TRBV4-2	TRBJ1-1	CASSQEDRDTEAFF
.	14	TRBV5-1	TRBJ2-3	CASSLQGAIDTQYF
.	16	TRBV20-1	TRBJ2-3	CSARGRLGVGTDTQYF
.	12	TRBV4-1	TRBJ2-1	CASSQEDTEQFF
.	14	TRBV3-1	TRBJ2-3	CASSPGLFTDTQYF
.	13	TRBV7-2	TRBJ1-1	CASSSGPHLEAFF
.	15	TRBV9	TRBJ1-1	CASSLGPGSNTEAFF
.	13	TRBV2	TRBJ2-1	CASSGPRGHEQFF
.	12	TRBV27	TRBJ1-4	CASSSLGEKLFF
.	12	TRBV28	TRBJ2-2	CASNGFTGELFF
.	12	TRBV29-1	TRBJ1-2	CSVGNRVYGYTF
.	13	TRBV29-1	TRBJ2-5	CSVFPGVQETQYF
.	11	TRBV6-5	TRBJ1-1	CASSFGTEAFF